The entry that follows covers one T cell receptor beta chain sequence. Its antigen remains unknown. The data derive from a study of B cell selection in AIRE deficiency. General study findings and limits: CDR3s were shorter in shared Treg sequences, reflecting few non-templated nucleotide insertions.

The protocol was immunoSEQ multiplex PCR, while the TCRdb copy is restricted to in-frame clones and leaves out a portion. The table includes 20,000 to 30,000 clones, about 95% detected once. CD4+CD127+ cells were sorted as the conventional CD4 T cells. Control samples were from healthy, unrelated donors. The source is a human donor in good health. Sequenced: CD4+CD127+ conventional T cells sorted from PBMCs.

The CDR3 region is CASGLGRTEAFF. In DNA, the CDR3 is TGTGCTAGTGGTTTGGGTAGAACTGAAGCTTTCTTT. The rearrangement links TRBV12-5 to TRBJ1-1; the D is unclear. The CDR3 sequence is 12 residues long. V lost 1 base to trimming and J lost 5 bases, with 5 bases between them. Germline CDR1 is LGHNT and CDR2 is FRNRAP.